This T cell receptor (beta chain) is from a study of cytomegalovirus exposure and HLA in healthy donors. Broader study findings: Specific recognition of CMV antigens was confirmed in vitro for a few chains (all CMV-associated). CMV serostatus was the sole immune exposure data available. A later analysis appeared to link common viral pathogens to several of the most significant clusters. DRB1 showed the most TCR associations and HLA-C the fewest in a later analysis, as rates varied by HLA locus.

Researchers ran the PCR with 60 Vbeta and 13 Jbeta primers. Only in-frame clones appear in the TCRdb table, and some are missing; sequencing was by immunoSEQ multiplex PCR. The profile shows 80,000 to 100,000 clones, roughly 71% of them singletons. This CDR3 spans 11 amino acids. Per the germline V gene, CDR1 is GTSNPN and CDR2 is SVGIG (reference sequence). V trimming: 2 bases; J trimming: 8 bases; junction bases outside the gene matches: 2. This clone appeared once. Its antigen is as yet unknown. Sequenced material: PBMCs. The chain has TRBV30 and TRBJ1-2, with 7 bases fitting TRBD1. The sequence derives from a woman aged 18-30 years in good health and CMV-seropositive. The CDR3 protein is CAWSRGRGYTF. The CDR3 nucleotides read TGTGCCTGGAGTAGGGGGCGGGGCTACACCTTC.